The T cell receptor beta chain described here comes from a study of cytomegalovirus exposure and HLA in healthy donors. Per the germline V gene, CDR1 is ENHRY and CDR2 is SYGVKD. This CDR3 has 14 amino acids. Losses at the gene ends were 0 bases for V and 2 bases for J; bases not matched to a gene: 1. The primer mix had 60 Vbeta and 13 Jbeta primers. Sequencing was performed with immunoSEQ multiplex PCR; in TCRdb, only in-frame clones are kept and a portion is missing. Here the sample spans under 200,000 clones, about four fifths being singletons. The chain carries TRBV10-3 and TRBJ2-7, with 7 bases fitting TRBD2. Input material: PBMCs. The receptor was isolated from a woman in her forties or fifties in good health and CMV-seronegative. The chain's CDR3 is CAISESAGPYEQYF. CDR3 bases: TGTGCCATCAGTGAGTCAGCGGGGCCCTACGAGCAGTACTTC.